This TCR beta chain appears in the sequencing data of a study of blood T cells in healthy people across ages. Germline loops: CDR1 MDHEN, CDR2 SYDVKM. Unmatched junction bases numbered 1, after V lost 4 bases and J lost 0 bases. The CDR3 spans 16 residues. For the second PCR, which ran for about 7 to 12 cycles, a sample-barcoded 5' primer and a J-beta primer mix were used. A minimum of 2.5 million CDR3-containing paired-end reads was obtained for each sample. A single record per CDR3 protein comes from TCRdb applying MiXCR to the 5' RACE reads. The sample yields some 750,000 distinct CDR3 sequences, about 20% seen once. Total RNA extracted from each sample amounted to at least 6 micrograms.

The sample consisted of blood. The source is a man aged 65-85 years in good health. V and J are TRBV28 and TRBJ2-2, with TRBD1 identical over 11 bases. The DNA of the CDR3 is TGTGCCAGCAGTTGGGACAGGGGGACGAACACCGGGGAGCTGTTTTTT. Encoded protein: CASSWDRGTNTGELFF.